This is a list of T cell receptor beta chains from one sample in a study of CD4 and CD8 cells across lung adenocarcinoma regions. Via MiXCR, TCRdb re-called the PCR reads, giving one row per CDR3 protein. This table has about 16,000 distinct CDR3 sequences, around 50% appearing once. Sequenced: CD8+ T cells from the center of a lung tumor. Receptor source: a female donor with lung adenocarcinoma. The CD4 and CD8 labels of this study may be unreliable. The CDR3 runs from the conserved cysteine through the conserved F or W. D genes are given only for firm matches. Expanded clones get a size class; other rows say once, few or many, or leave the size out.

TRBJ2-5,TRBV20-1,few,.,TGCAGTGCTAGAGAAGAGAACCAAGAGACCCAGTACTTC,CSAREENQETQYF
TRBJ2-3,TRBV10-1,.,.,TGCGCCAGCAGGGGGCTATCTACCACAAACACTCAGTATTTT,CASRGLSTTNTQYF
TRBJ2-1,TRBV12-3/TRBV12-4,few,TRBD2,TGTGCCAGCAGTTGGTGGGGGGCGGGGGGGGGGGGCGACAATGAGCAGTTCTTC,CASSWWGAGGGGDNEQFF
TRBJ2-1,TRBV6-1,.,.,TGTGCCAGCAGTGAAGATAAGGTGACTGAGCAGTTCTTC,CASSEDKVTEQFF
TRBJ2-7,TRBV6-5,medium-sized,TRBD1,TGTGCCAGCAGTTCTACAGGGGTGTATGCCGAGCAGTACTTC,CASSSTGVYAEQYF
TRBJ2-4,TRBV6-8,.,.,TGCCGCAGCACGGGGGTGCGAGCCAAAAACACTCAGTACTTC,CRSTGVRAKNTQYF
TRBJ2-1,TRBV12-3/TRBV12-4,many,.,TGTGCCAGCAGTTTGTCGTGGGGGGGGGGGGGGGGCGACAATGAGCAGTTCTTC,CASSLSWGGGGGDNEQFF
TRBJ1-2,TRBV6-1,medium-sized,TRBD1,TGTGCCAGCAGTGAAGCATCAGGGGGGGGTGGCTACACCTTC,CASSEASGGGGYTF
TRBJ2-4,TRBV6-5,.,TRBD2,TGTGCCAGCAGTTACGGCCTCCCGGGGGGGAGGGCCAAAAACACGCAGTACTTC,CASSYGLPGGRAKNTQYF
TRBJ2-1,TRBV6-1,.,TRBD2,TGTGCCAGCAGTGAATGGGGACTAGCGGGAGGTACATACAATGAGCAGTTCTTC,CASSEWGLAGGTYNEQFF
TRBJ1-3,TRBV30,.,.,TGTGCCTGGATTGCGGCTCGGGGAGGAGGGTCTGGAAACACCATATATTTT,CAWIAARGGGSGNTIYF
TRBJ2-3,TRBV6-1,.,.,TGTGGCAGCAGTCCGGGCCGGGGAGGCAAAGATACGCAGTATTTT,CGSSPGRGGKDTQYF
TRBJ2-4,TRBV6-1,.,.,TGTGGCGTCCGGGGGAGAGGGGGCAAAGACACTCAGTACTTC,CGVRGRGGKDTQYF
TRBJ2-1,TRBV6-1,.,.,TGTGCCAGCAGGGGAGAGGGGCAGCCCTCCTACAATGAGCAGTTCTTC,CASRGEGQPSYNEQFF
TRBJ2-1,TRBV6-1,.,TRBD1,TGTGCCAGCAGTGAAGGAGGGGGCCAAGAGACCCAGTTCTTC,CASSEGGGQETQFF
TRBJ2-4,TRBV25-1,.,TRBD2,TGTGCGAGGAGCGGGGGGGGACGCAAAAACATTCAGTACTTC,CARSGGGRKNIQYF
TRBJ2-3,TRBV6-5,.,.,TGTGCCAGCAGTTACTCGGGGACGGGCACAGATACGCAGTATTTT,CASSYSGTGTDTQYF
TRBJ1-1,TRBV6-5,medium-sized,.,TGTGCCAGCAGTTACTCAGGGATGGGTGAAGCTTTCTTT,CASSYSGMGEAFF
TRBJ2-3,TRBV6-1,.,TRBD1,TGTGCCAGCAGGGGGGAAGGGGGCTGTGGCCAAGATACGCAGTATTTC,CASRGEGGCGQDTQYF
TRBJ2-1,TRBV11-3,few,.,TGTGCCAGCAGCTTAGTCCCGGACGAGCAGTTCTTC,CASSLVPDEQFF
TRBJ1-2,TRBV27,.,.,TGTGCCAGCAGTTTAGTGGGGGGCCGCGGCTATGGCTACACCTTC,CASSLVGGRGYGYTF
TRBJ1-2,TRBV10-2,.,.,TGCGCCAGCAGTGAGAGCCCCTCGGGGGGACTGAACAATGACGACACCTTC,CASSESPSGGLNNDDTF
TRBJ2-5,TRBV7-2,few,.,TGTGCCAGCAGCTTAGTTGGCGGGGCCCCATCCGGGACCCAGTACTTC,CASSLVGGAPSGTQYF
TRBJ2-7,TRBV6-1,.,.,TGTGCCAGCAGTGTAGGGAGGACCGGTTACGAGCAGTACTTC,CASSVGRTGYEQYF
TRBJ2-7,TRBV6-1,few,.,TGTGCCAGCAGTGATATGGGGGTCTACGAGCAGTACTTC,CASSDMGVYEQYF
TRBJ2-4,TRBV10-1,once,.,TGCGGCAGCACGGGGTTAAGTGGCACAAACATGCAGTACTTT,CGSTGLSGTNMQYF
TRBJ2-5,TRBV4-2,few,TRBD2,TGTGCCAGCAGCCAGTCGACTAGCGGGGATCCCGGTGAGACCCAGTACTTC,CASSQSTSGDPGETQYF
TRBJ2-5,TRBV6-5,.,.,TGTGCCAGCAGTAGGGTATTGAGAGGGGAGACCCAGTACTTC,CASSRVLRGETQYF
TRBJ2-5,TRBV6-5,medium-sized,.,TGTGCCAGCAGTTACAGTGTCGGACAAGAGACCCAGTACTTC,CASSYSVGQETQYF
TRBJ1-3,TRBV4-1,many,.,TGCGCCAGCAGCCAAGTATTGGATAGAGGGACCGGAAACACCATATATTTT,CASSQVLDRGTGNTIYF
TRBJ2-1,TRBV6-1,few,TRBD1,TGTGCCAGCAGTACCGGGACAGGCTCCTACAATGAGCAGTTCTTC,CASSTGTGSYNEQFF
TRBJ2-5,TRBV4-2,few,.,TGTGCCAGCAGCCAAACCCAGGGGCGAGAGACCCAGTACTTC,CASSQTQGRETQYF
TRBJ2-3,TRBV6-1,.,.,TGTGCCAGCAGTCTCGGCGATGGGGCCTTTACGCAGTATTTT,CASSLGDGAFTQYF
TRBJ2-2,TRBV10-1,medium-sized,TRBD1,TGCGCCAGCAGTCCTGGACAGGGCGACACCGGGGAGCTGTTTTTT,CASSPGQGDTGELFF
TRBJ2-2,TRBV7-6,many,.,TGTGCCAGCAGCTCCCAAGATCCGGGCTACACCGGGGAGCTGTTTTTT,CASSSQDPGYTGELFF
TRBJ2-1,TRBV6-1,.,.,TGTGCCAGCGTGGGACCAGGGTTTGAGCAGTTCTTC,CASVGPGFEQFF
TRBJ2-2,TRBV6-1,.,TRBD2,TGTGCCAGCAGTGAAGGGACTAGCGGGGGGGTAAGCACCGGTGCGCTGTTTTTT,CASSEGTSGGVSTGALFF
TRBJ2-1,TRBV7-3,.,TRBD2,TGTGCCAGCAGCTTGAGCGCGGGGGACTACAATGAGCAGTTCTTC,CASSLSAGDYNEQFF
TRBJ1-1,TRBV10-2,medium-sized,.,TGCGCCAGCAGTGAGTGGGAACAGGCTTCGTGGACTGAAGCTTTCTTT,CASSEWEQASWTEAFF
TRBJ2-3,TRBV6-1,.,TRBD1,TGTGCCAGCACCAACAGGGGTAGGGACCCAGATACGCAGTACTTT,CASTNRGRDPDTQYF
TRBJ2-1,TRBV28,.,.,TGTGCCAGCAGGGGGGGTGGGGACGGCCACAATGAGCAGTTCTTC,CASRGGGDGHNEQFF
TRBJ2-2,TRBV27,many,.,TGTGCCAGCAGTTTATACAGGAAGAACACCGGGGAGCTGTTTTTT,CASSLYRKNTGELFF
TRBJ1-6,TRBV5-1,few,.,TGCGCCAGCAGCTTGGAGGCACGGGGATCCTATAATTCACCCCTCCACTTT,CASSLEARGSYNSPLHF
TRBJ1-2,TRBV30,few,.,TGTGCCTGGAGCGCCACCGGGGCTAGGGGCTACACCTTC,CAWSATGARGYTF
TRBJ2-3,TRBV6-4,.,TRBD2,TGTGCCAGCAGTGACTCGACTAGCGGGGGGGATACGCAGTATTTT,CASSDSTSGGDTQYF
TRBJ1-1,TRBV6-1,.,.,TGTGCCAGCATCAGGGGTGGGTCTGAAGCTTTCTTT,CASIRGGSEAFF
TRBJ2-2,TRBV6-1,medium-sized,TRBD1,TGTGCCAGCAGGAAAGGGGGCGCGGACACCGGGGAGCTGTTTTTT,CASRKGGADTGELFF
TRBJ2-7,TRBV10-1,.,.,TGCGGCGGCTGGGGGCTGACTAGCACAGACACGCAGTACTTC,CGGWGLTSTDTQYF
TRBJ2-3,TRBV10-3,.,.,TGTGCCATCAGTGAGAACGTGGGCAGTGGCGCGGATACCCAGTATTTT,CAISENVGSGADTQYF
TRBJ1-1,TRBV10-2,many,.,TGCGCCAGCAGTGAGGGAGCTTACACTGAAGCTTTCTTT,CASSEGAYTEAFF
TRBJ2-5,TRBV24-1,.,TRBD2,TGTGCCACCAGTGATTCGCCTAGCGGGCACTTCCAAGAGACCCAGTACTTC,CATSDSPSGHFQETQYF
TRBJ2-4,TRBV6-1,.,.,TGTGCCAGCAGGGTACTGGGGGGCAAAAATATGCAGTACTTC,CASRVLGGKNMQYF
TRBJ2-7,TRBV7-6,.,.,TGTGCCAGCAGCTTAGGCGGCGGTTACGAGCAGTACTTC,CASSLGGGYEQYF
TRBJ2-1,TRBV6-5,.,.,TGTGCCAGCAGATTCTCGGGTGCGAGCAGAGATGAGCAGTTTTTT,CASRFSGASRDEQFF
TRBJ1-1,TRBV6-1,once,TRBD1,TGTGCCAGCAGTGAAGGGGGGACAGGGAACACTGAAGCTTTCTTT,CASSEGGTGNTEAFF
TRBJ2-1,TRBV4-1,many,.,TGCGCCAGCACACCGGGGGGCCGCTACAATGAGCAGTTCTTC,CASTPGGRYNEQFF
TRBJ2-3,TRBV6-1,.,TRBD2,TGTGCCAGTTCTAGCGGGAGCACAGATACGCAGTATTTT,CASSSGSTDTQYF
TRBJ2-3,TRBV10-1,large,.,TGCGCCAGCAGTGACCATCGAGGCACAGATACGCAGTATTTT,CASSDHRGTDTQYF
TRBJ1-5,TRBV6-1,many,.,TGTGCCAGCAGTGCCCCCGGTCAGCCCCAGCATTTT,CASSAPGQPQHF